This T cell receptor (beta chain) appears in the sequencing data of a study of blood T cells in healthy people across ages. Study-wide points: Roughly linear age-related decline in beta diversity appeared, significant by age about 40.

Note on this clonotype: What it recognizes is unknown.

Primers used in a second PCR of roughly 6 to 11 cycles were a sample-barcoded 5' primer and a J-beta primer mix. Each cDNA molecule received a tag from a template-switch adaptor that had 12 random nucleotides. Any given sample supplied a minimum of 2.5 million CDR3-containing paired-end reads. Each CDR3 protein is one row after TCRdb ran MiXCR on the 5' RACE reads. The sample holds roughly 1 million distinct CDR3 sequences, approximately 25% seen once. The CDR3 consists of 14 residues. The V gene's germline CDR1 is SQVTM and CDR2 ANQGSEA. Trimming took 1 base from V and 4 from J, leaving 13 bases between them. These data are also associated with another study on T cells of mothers and their children. This second study notes: When mothers and children were related, their normalized repertoire overlap, which was always slightly higher, did not differ significantly from that of unrelated pairs.

The source of this sequence is a girl aged 2-10 years in good health. The chain employs TRBV29-1 and TRBJ1-2, with D perhaps matching TRBD1 (5 bases). Sequenced material: blood. The CDR3 nucleotides read TGCAGCGTTGAAGTTGATGGGGGGATCTATGGCTACACCTTC. Translation gives CSVEVDGGIYGYTF. The full variable domain, rest sourced from reference TRBV29-1 and TRBJ1-2, is SAVISQKPSRDICQRGTSLTIQCQVDSQVTMMFWYRQQPGQSLTLIATANQGSEATYESGFVIDKFPISRPNLTFSTLTVSNMSPEDSSIYLCSVEVDGGIYGYTFGSGTRLTVV.